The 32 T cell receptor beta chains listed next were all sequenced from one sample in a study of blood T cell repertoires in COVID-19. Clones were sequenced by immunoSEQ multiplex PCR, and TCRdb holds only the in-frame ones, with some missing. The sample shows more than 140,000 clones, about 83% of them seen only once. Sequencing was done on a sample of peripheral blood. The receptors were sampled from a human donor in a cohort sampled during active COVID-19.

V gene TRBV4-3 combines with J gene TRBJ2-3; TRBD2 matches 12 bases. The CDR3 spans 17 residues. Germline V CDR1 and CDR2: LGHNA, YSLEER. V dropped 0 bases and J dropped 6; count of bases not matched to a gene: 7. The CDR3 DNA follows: TGCGCCAGCAGCCAAGACCCGCTAGCGGGAGGGCCGGATACGCAGTATTTT. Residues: CASSQDPLAGGPDTQYF.

CDR3 nucleotides: TGTGCCAGCAGCTTAGACCTGGGGGGCTATGGCTACACCTTC. Translating it yields CASSLDLGGYGYTF. V usage is TRBV14 and J usage is TRBJ1-2, with D perhaps TRBD1 (5 bases). The CDR3 runs to 14 residues. The V gene lost 5 bases and the J gene lost 4 bases, with 14 bases spanning the gap. CDR1 and CDR2 from the germline V gene are SGHDN and FVKESK.

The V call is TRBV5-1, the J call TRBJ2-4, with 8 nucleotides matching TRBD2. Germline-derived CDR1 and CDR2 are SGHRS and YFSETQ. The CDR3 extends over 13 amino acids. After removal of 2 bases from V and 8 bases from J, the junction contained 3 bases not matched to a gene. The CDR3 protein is CASSLREGDIQYF. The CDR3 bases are TGCGCCAGCAGCTTACGGGAGGGGGACATTCAGTACTTC.

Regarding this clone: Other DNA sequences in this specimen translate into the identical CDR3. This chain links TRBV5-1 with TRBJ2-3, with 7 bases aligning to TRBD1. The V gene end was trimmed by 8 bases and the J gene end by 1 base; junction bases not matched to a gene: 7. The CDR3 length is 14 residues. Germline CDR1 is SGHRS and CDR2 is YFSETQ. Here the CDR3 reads CASSGGRGTDTQYF. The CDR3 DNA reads TGCGCCAGTTCAGGGGGAAGGGGCACAGATACGCAGTATTTT.

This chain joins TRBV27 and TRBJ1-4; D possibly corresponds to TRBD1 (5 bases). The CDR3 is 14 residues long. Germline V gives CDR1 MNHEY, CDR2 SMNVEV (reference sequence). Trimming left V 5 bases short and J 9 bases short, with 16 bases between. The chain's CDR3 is CASSSPGGRQKLFF. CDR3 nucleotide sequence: TGTGCCAGCAGTAGCCCGGGGGGGAGGCAAAAACTGTTTTTT.

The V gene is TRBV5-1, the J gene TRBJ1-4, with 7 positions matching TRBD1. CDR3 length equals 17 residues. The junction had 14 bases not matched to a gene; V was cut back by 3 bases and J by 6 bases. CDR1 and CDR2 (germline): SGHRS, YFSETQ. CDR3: CASSSSGTARGDEKLFF. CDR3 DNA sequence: TGCGCCAGCAGCTCCTCCGGGACAGCACGAGGAGATGAAAAACTGTTTTTT.

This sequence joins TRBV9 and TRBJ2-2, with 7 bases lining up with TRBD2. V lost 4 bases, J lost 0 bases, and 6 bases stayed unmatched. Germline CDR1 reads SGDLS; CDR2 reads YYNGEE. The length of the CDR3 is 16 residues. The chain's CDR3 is CASSPDAGANTGELFF. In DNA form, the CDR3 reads TGTGCCAGCAGCCCAGATGCGGGAGCGAACACCGGGGAGCTGTTTTTT.

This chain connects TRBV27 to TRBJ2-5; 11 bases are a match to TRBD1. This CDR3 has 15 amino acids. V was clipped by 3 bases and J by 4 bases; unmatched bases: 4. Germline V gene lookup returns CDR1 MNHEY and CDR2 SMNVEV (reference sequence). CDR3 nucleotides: TGTGCCAGCAGTTTTCGGACAGGGGGCGGAGAGACCCAGTACTTC. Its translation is CASSFRTGGGETQYF.

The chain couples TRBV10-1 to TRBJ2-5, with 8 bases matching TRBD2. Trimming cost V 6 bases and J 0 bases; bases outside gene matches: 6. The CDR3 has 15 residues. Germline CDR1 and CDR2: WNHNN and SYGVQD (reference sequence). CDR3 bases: TGCGCCAGCAGGAACCTAGCGGGCCACCAAGAGACCCAGTACTTC. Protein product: CASRNLAGHQETQYF.

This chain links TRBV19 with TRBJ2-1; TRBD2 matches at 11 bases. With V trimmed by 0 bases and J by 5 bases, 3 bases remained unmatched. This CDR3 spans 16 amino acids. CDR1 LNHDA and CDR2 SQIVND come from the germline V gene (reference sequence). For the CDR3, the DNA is TGTGCCAGTAGTATAGAGGGGACTAGCGGCCACAATGAGCAGTTCTTC. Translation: CASSIEGTSGHNEQFF.

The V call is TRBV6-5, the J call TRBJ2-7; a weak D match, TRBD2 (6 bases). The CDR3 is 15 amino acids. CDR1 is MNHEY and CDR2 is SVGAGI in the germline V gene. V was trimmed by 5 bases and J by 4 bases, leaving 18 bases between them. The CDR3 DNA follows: TGTGCCAGCAGTCGTTCCGGGACCCGGGGGTACGAGCAGTACTTC. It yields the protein CASSRSGTRGYEQYF.

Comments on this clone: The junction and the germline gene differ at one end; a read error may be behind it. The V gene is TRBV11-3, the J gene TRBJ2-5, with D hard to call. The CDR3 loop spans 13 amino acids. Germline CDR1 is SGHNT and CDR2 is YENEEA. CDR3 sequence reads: CASSPAPQGTQYF. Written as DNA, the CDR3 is TGTGCCAGCAGCCCAGCGCCCCAAGGGACCCAGTACTTC. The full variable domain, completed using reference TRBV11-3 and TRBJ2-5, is EAGVVQSPRYKIIEKKQPVAFWCNPISGHNTLYWYLQNLGQGPELLIRYENEEAVDDSQLPKDRFSAERLKGVDSTLKIQPAELGDSAVYLCASSPAPQGTQYFGPGTRLLVL.

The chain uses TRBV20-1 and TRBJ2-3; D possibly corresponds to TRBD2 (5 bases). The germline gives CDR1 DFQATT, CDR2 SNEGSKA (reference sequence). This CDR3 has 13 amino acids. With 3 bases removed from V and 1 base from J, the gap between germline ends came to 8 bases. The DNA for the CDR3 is TGCAGTGCTAGTGGGAGCGGCACAGATACGCAGTATTTT. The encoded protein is CSASGSGTDTQYF.

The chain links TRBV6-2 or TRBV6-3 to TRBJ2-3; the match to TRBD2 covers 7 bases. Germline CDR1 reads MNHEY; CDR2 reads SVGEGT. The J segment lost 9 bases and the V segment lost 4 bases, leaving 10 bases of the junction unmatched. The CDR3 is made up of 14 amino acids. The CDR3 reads CASSLGLVGTTQYF. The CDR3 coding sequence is TGTGCCAGCAGTTTAGGACTAGTGGGTACGACGCAGTATTTT.

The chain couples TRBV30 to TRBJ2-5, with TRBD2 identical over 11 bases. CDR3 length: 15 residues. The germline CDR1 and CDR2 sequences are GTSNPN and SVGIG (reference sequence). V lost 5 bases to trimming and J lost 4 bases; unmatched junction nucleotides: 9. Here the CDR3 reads CAWDGGLAGGETQYF. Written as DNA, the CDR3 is TGTGCCTGGGACGGTGGGCTAGCGGGAGGAGAGACCCAGTACTTC. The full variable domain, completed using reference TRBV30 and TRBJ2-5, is SQTIHQWPATLVQPVGSPLSLECTVEGTSNPNLYWYRQAAGRGLQLLFYSVGIGQISSEVPQNLSASRPQDRQFILSSKKLLLSDSGFYLCAWDGGLAGGETQYFGPGTRLLVL.

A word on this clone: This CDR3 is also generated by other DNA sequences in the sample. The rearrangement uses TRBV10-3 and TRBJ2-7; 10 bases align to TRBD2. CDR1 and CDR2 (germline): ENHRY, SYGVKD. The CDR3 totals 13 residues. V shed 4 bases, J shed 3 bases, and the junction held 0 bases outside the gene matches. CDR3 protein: CAISGTSGYEQYF. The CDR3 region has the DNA TGTGCCATCAGTGGGACTAGCGGCTACGAGCAGTACTTC.

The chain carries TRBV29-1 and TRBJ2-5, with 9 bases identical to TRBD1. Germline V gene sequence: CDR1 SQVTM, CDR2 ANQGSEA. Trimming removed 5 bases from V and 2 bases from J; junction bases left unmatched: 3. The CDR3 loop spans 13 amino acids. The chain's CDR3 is CSVSDRGQETQYF. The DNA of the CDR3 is TGCAGCGTTTCGGACAGGGGACAAGAGACCCAGTACTTC.

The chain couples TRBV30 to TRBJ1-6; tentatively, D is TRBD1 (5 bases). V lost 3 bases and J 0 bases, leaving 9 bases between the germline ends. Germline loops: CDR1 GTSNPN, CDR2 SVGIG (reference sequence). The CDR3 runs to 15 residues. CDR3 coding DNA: TGTGCCTGGAGGACCGACAGCTCCTATAATTCACCCCTCCACTTT. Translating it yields CAWRTDSSYNSPLHF.

The CDR3 here is CASSLVAGTDTGELFF. The CDR3 DNA follows: TGCGCCAGCAGCTTGGTCGCGGGAACGGACACCGGGGAGCTGTTTTTT. The gene calls are TRBV5-1 and TRBJ2-2, with a tentative D call TRBD2 (6 bases). The CDR3 length is 16 residues. V lost 0 bases and J 3 bases, leaving 12 bases between the germline ends. CDR1 and CDR2 from the germline V gene are SGHRS and YFSETQ.

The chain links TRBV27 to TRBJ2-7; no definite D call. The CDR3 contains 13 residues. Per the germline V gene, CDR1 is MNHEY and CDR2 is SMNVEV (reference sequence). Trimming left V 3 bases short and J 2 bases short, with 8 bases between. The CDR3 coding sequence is TGTGCCAGCAGTTTTTCCACGGCCTACGAGCAGTACTTC. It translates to CASSFSTAYEQYF.

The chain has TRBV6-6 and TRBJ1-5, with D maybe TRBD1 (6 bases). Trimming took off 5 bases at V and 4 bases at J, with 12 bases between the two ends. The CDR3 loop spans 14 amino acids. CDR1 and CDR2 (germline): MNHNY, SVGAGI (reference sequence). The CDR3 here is CASSPRQENQPQHF. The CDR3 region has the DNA TGTGCCAGCAGTCCACGACAGGAAAATCAGCCCCAGCATTTT.

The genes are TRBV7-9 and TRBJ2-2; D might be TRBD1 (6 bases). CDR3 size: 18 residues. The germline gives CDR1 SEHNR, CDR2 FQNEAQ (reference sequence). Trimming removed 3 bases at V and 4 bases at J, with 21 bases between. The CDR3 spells CASSLVNYREGGTGELFF. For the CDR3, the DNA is TGTGCCAGCAGCTTGGTGAATTACAGGGAAGGTGGCACCGGGGAGCTGTTTTTT.

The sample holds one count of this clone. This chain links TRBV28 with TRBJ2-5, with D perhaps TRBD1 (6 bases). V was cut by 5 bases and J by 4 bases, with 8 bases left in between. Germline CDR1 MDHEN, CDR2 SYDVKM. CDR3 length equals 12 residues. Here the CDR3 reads CASSPDRETQYF. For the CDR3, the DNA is TGTGCCAGCAGTCCGGACAGAGAGACCCAGTACTTC. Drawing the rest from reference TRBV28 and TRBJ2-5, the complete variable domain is DVKVTQSSRYLVKRTGEKVFLECVQDMDHENMFWYRQDPGLGLRLIYFSYDVKMKEKGDIPEGYSVSREKKERFSLILESASTNQTSMYLCASSPDRETQYFGPGTRLLVL.

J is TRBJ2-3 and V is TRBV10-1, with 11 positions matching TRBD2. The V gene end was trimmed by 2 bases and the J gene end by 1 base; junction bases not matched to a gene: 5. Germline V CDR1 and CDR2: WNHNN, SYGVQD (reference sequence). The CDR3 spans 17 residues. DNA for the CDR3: TGCGCCAGCAGTGAGCCTTCACTAGCGGGAGGCACAGATACGCAGTATTTT. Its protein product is CASSEPSLAGGTDTQYF.

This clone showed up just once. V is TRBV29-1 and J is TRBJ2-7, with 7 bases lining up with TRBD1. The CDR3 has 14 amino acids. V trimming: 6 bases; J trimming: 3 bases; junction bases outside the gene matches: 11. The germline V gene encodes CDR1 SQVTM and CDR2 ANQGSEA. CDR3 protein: CSVTTPGQIYEQYF. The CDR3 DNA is TGCAGCGTCACGACACCGGGACAGATCTACGAGCAGTACTTC.

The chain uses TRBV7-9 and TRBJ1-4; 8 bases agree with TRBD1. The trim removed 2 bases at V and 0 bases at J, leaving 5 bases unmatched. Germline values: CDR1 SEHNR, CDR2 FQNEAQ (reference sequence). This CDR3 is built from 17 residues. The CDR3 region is CASSLQGQAATNEKLFF. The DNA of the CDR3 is TGTGCCAGCAGCTTACAGGGACAGGCAGCAACTAATGAAAAACTGTTTTTT.

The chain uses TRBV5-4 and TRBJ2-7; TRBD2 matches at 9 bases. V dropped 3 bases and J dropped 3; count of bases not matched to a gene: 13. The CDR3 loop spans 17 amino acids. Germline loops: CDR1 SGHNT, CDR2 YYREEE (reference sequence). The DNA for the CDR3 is TGTGCCAGCAGCTACCCGGGACTAGCCCGCGAGGACTACGAGCAGTACTTC. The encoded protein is CASSYPGLAREDYEQYF.

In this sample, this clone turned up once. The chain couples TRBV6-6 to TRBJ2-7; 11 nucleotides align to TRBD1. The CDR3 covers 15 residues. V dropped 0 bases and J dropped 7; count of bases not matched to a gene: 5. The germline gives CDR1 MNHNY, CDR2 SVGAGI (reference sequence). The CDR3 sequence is CASSYSAGTGGEQYF. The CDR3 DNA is TGTGCCAGCAGTTACTCGGCCGGGACAGGGGGGGAGCAGTACTTC.

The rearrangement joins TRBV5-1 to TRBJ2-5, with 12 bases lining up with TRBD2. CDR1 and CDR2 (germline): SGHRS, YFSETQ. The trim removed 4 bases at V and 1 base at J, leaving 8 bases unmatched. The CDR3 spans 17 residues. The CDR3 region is CASSARLAGEVQETQYF. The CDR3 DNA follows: TGCGCCAGCAGCGCTAGACTAGCGGGAGAGGTCCAAGAGACCCAGTACTTC.

This chain's CDR3 is CASSLGAGLRETQYF. The CDR3 DNA reads TGCGCCAGCAGCTTGGGTGCAGGGTTGAGGGAGACCCAGTACTTC. This chain links TRBV5-1 with TRBJ2-5, with TRBD1 as a possible D gene (5 bases). The germline CDR1 and CDR2 sequences are SGHRS and YFSETQ. The CDR3 loop spans 15 amino acids. V was pared by 0 bases and J by 5 bases, with 14 bases between.

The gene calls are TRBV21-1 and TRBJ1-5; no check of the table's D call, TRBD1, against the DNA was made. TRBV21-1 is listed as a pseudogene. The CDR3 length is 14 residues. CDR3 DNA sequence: TGTGCCAGCCCACAGACAAGTAGCAATCAGCCCCAGCATTTT. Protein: CASPQTSSNQPQHF.

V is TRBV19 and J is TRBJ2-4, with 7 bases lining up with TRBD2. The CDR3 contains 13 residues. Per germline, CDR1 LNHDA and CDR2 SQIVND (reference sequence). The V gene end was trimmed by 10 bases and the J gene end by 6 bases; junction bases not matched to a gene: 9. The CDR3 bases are TGTGCCACCCGGGAAGCGGGGATAAACATTCAGTACTTC. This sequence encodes CATREAGINIQYF.